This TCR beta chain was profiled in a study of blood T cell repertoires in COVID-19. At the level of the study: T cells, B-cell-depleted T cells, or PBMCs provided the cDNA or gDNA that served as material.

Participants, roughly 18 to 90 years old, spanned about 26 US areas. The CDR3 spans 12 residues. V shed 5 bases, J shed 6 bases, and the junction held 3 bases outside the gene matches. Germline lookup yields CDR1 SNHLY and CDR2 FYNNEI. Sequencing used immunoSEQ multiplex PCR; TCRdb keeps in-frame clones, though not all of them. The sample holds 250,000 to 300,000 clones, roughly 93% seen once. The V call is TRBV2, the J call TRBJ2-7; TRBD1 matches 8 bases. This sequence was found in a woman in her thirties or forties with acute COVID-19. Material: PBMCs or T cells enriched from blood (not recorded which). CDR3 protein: CASSTDRVEQYF. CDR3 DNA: TGTGCCAGCAGTACGGACAGGGTCGAGCAGTACTTC.